These T cell receptor beta chains were read from a single sample in a study of Graves' ophthalmopathy and Graves' hyperthyroidism. TCRdb used MiXCR to reprocess the multiplex PCR reads, holding one entry per CDR3 protein. The table records about 210,000 distinct CDR3 sequences, about 32% of them present only once. Sequences were obtained from peripheral blood. The receptors were gathered from a man between 45 and 60 years old with Graves' ophthalmopathy. CDR3s include the opening cysteine and the closing phenylalanine or tryptophan. D genes are given only for firm matches. The size field is filled for only some rows; it gives once, few, many or a size class.

d_gene,j_gene,abundance,v_gene,CDR3nt,CDR3aa
.,TRBJ2-4,many,TRBV2,TGTGCCAGCAGTGAAGCGCTCCAGCCTCCCGCCAAAAACATTCAGTACTTC,CASSEALQPPAKNIQYF
TRBD2,TRBJ2-5,many,TRBV6-5,TGTGCCAGCAGTAGGGGACTAGCGGATCAAGAGACCCAGTACTTC,CASSRGLADQETQYF
.,TRBJ2-7,.,TRBV6-4,TGTGCCAGCAGTCAGGGGGGGACCTACGAGCAGTACTTC,CASSQGGTYEQYF
.,TRBJ2-2,many,TRBV28,TGTGCCAGCAGTCTCGCTAGCTTCGGAACCGGGGAGCTGTTTTTT,CASSLASFGTGELFF
.,TRBJ2-5,many,TRBV12-3/TRBV12-4,TGTGCCAGCAGACAAGGGGTAAAAGAGACCCAGTACTTC,CASRQGVKETQYF
.,TRBJ1-1,many,TRBV30,TGTGCCTGGAAGGATGGACTGCAATGGTATACTGAAGCTTTCTTT,CAWKDGLQWYTEAFF
.,TRBJ2-2,.,TRBV6-5,TGTGCCAGCAGTTACGGGGGGCACGGGGAGCTGTTTTTT,CASSYGGHGELFF
.,TRBJ1-1,many,TRBV12-3/TRBV12-4,TGTGCCAGCAGTTTGGAGTTAGGCGCTGAAGCTTTCTTT,CASSLELGAEAFF
TRBD1,TRBJ1-1,.,TRBV12-3/TRBV12-4,TGTGCCAGCAGTTTAGAAGCAGGGGGCAATACTGAAGCTTTCTTT,CASSLEAGGNTEAFF
.,TRBJ2-7,many,TRBV12-3/TRBV12-4,TGTGCCAGCAGTTGGAGCGCCCCTCCTCTAGGGGAGCAGTACTTC,CASSWSAPPLGEQYF
.,TRBJ2-5,many,TRBV15,TGTGCCACCAGCAGAGATCTGGGGGCGGGTTTTGAGACCCAGTACTTC,CATSRDLGAGFETQYF
.,TRBJ2-7,.,TRBV6-1,TGTGCCAGCAGTGTGGGAGGAAGACAGGCCTACGAGCAGTACTTC,CASSVGGRQAYEQYF
.,TRBJ1-1,few,TRBV12-3/TRBV12-4,TGTGCCAGCAGCCTCATGGGGGAGTTGAGCACTGAAGCTTTCTTT,CASSLMGELSTEAFF
TRBD2,TRBJ2-7,many,TRBV27,TGTGCCAGCAGTTATTGGGGGGGACCATCCTACGAGCAGTACTTC,CASSYWGGPSYEQYF
.,TRBJ1-2,many,TRBV7-2,TGTGCCAGCAGCTTAGGGGGGCCTGGCTACACCTTC,CASSLGGPGYTF
TRBD2,TRBJ2-7,few,TRBV12-3/TRBV12-4,TGTGCCAGCAGTCCTCGCGGCGGCGGGAGGGAAAACGAGCAGTACTTC,CASSPRGGGRENEQYF
.,TRBJ1-1,.,TRBV15,TGTGCCACCAGCCGCGCAGCGAACACTGAAGCTTTCTTT,CATSRAANTEAFF
.,TRBJ2-6,many,TRBV20-1,TGCAGTGCTAGAGATTGGAGCTCTGGGGCCAACGTCCTGACTTTC,CSARDWSSGANVLTF
TRBD1,TRBJ2-5,many,TRBV9,TGTGCCAGCAGCACCCTCGGGAAGGCAGGGGGCCGAGAGACCCAGTACTTC,CASSTLGKAGGRETQYF
.,TRBJ1-5,many,TRBV28,TGTGCCAGCAGTTACTTTTCGTCGACCTATAGCAATCAGCCCCAGCATTTT,CASSYFSSTYSNQPQHF
TRBD1,TRBJ2-5,.,TRBV10-3,TGTGCCATCAGATCAGGACAGGGGCAAGAGACCCAGTACTTC,CAIRSGQGQETQYF
.,TRBJ2-3,many,TRBV9,TGTGCCAGCAGCCGACCTGACAGCACAGATACGCAGTATTTT,CASSRPDSTDTQYF
.,TRBJ1-1,many,TRBV12-5,TGTGCTAGTGGTTCAGACACCATGAACACTGAAGCTTTCTTT,CASGSDTMNTEAFF
TRBD1,TRBJ2-7,many,TRBV11-2,TGTGCCAGCAGGACCCTCCGGGACAGCCCTTACGAGCAGTACTTC,CASRTLRDSPYEQYF
.,TRBJ1-6,many,TRBV4-3,TGCGCCAGCAGCCAAGATCAACGAGATTTACCCCTCCACTTT,CASSQDQRDLPLHF
.,TRBJ2-4,many,TRBV20-1,TGCAGTGCTAGAGATGGCCCGGGGCTAGCCAAAAACATTCAGTACTTC,CSARDGPGLAKNIQYF
.,TRBJ1-5,few,TRBV6-4,TGTGCCAGCAGTGACCGGTCGGGCCCCAGCAATCAGCCCCAGCATTTT,CASSDRSGPSNQPQHF
TRBD2,TRBJ2-7,many,TRBV30,TGTGCCTGGGGGGGGGAGACCAGGCGCGAGCAGTACTTC,CAWGGETRREQYF
TRBD2,TRBJ2-2,many,TRBV28,TGTGCCAGCAGTTTATCGGGACTAGCGGATGGGACCGGGGAGCTGTTTTTT,CASSLSGLADGTGELFF
.,TRBJ2-7,.,TRBV11-3,TGTGCCAGCAGCCTTCAAGTCGGGGGACACTACGAGCAGTACTTC,CASSLQVGGHYEQYF
TRBD2,TRBJ2-5,many,TRBV6-2/TRBV6-3,TGTGCCAGCACCGATAGCGGGAGGAGCGAGACCCAGTACTTC,CASTDSGRSETQYF
.,TRBJ2-5,many,TRBV24-1,TGTGCCACCAGTGAGGGGGGTTTCGAGACCCAGTACTTC,CATSEGGFETQYF
.,TRBJ2-2,many,TRBV3-1,TGTGCCAGCAGCCAAGGAGGGGTCAACACCGGGGAGCTGTTTTTT,CASSQGGVNTGELFF